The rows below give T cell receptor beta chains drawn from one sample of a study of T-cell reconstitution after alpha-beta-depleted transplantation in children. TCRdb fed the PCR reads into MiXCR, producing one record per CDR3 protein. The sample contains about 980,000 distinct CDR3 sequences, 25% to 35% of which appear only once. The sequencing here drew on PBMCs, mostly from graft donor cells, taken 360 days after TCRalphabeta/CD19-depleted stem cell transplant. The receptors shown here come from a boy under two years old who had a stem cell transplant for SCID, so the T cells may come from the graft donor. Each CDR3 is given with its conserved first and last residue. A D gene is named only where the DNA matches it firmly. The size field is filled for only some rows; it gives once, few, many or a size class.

cdr3_aa: CASTLLQGSGTEAFF
cdr3_nt: TGTGCCAGCACCCTCCTCCAGGGAAGCGGGACTGAAGCTTTCTTT
j_call: TRBJ1-1
v_call: TRBV12-3/TRBV12-4
clone_size: few
d_call: NA

cdr3_aa: CASSDLQGFGRETQYF
cdr3_nt: TGTGCCAGCAGTGACCTTCAGGGGTTCGGGAGGGAGACCCAGTACTTC
j_call: TRBJ2-5
v_call: TRBV2
clone_size: few
d_call: NA

cdr3_aa: CSATFPRGVTSYEQYF
cdr3_nt: TGCAGTGCTACCTTCCCCCGAGGGGTTACCTCCTACGAGCAGTACTTC
j_call: TRBJ2-7
v_call: TRBV20-1
clone_size: many
d_call: NA

cdr3_aa: CASSSPWGLTEAFF
cdr3_nt: TGTGCCAGCAGCTCTCCATGGGGCCTCACTGAAGCTTTCTTT
j_call: TRBJ1-1
v_call: TRBV7-9
clone_size: NA
d_call: NA

cdr3_aa: CASSHLGKNRRLNTEAFF
cdr3_nt: TGCGCCAGCAGCCACCTTGGCAAGAACAGGAGGCTGAACACTGAAGCTTTCTTT
j_call: TRBJ1-1
v_call: TRBV4-1
clone_size: few
d_call: NA

cdr3_aa: CSARYDRGVLGNQPQHF
cdr3_nt: TGCAGTGCTAGATACGACAGGGGAGTGTTAGGCAATCAGCCCCAGCATTTT
j_call: TRBJ1-5
v_call: TRBV20-1
clone_size: NA
d_call: TRBD1

cdr3_aa: CASSLKQNSYNEQFF
cdr3_nt: TGTGCCAGCAGCTTAAAACAGAATTCCTACAATGAGCAGTTCTTC
j_call: TRBJ2-1
v_call: TRBV7-3
clone_size: NA
d_call: NA

cdr3_aa: CCARDSTGVAKNIQYF
cdr3_nt: TGCTGTGCTAGAGATTCTACAGGGGTGGCCAAAAACATTCAGTACTTC
j_call: TRBJ2-4
v_call: TRBV20-1
clone_size: NA
d_call: TRBD1

cdr3_aa: CASSQGLGARANVLTF
cdr3_nt: TGCGCCAGCAGCCAAGGTCTAGGGGCTCGGGCCAACGTCCTGACTTTC
j_call: TRBJ2-6
v_call: TRBV4-3
clone_size: NA
d_call: NA

cdr3_aa: CASSGGATGLIGYNEQFF
cdr3_nt: TGTGCCAGCAGCGGAGGGGCGACAGGCCTGATTGGCTACAATGAGCAGTTCTTC
j_call: TRBJ2-1
v_call: TRBV13
clone_size: NA
d_call: NA

cdr3_aa: CASSHLTSGGWDEQFF
cdr3_nt: TGCGCCAGCAGCCATTTGACTAGCGGGGGTTGGGATGAGCAGTTCTTC
j_call: TRBJ2-1
v_call: TRBV4-1
clone_size: NA
d_call: TRBD2

cdr3_aa: CASSLGPYEVPYEQYF
cdr3_nt: TGTGCCAGCAGCTTGGGTCCGTATGAGGTACCCTACGAGCAGTACTTC
j_call: TRBJ2-7
v_call: TRBV5-5
clone_size: few
d_call: NA

cdr3_aa: CASSQVDLNQPQHF
cdr3_nt: TGCGCCAGCAGCCAAGTAGACCTCAATCAGCCCCAGCATTTT
j_call: TRBJ1-5
v_call: TRBV4-1
clone_size: few
d_call: NA

cdr3_aa: CASSSRTVSYTQYF
cdr3_nt: TGTGCCAGCAGCTCACGGACTGTCTCCTATACGCAGTATTTT
j_call: TRBJ2-3
v_call: TRBV11-2
clone_size: once
d_call: NA

cdr3_aa: CASSKVRRLNTGELFF
cdr3_nt: TGTGCCAGCAGCAAAGTAAGGAGGCTGAACACCGGGGAGCTGTTTTTT
j_call: TRBJ2-2
v_call: TRBV21-1
clone_size: NA
d_call: NA

cdr3_aa: CSVALGQWISYEQYF
cdr3_nt: TGCAGCGTTGCCCTGGGACAGTGGATCTCCTACGAGCAGTACTTC
j_call: TRBJ2-7
v_call: TRBV29-1
clone_size: NA
d_call: TRBD1

cdr3_aa: CSAAVRQRQETQYF
cdr3_nt: TGCAGTGCAGCCGTTCGACAGAGGCAAGAGACCCAGTACTTC
j_call: TRBJ2-5
v_call: TRBV20-1
clone_size: few
d_call: NA

cdr3_aa: CASSPFGGQNYGYTF
cdr3_nt: TGTGCCAGCAGCCCGTTCGGGGGGCAGAACTATGGCTACACCTTC
j_call: TRBJ1-2
v_call: TRBV7-9
clone_size: once
d_call: NA

cdr3_aa: CASSSRDVNEKLFF
cdr3_nt: TGCGCCAGCAGCTCCCGGGACGTCAATGAAAAACTGTTTTTT
j_call: TRBJ1-4
v_call: TRBV5-1
clone_size: NA
d_call: NA

cdr3_aa: CASHRDLSNSPLHF
cdr3_nt: TGTGCCAGTCACCGGGACTTGAGTAATTCACCCCTCCACTTT
j_call: TRBJ1-6
v_call: TRBV7-2
clone_size: once
d_call: NA

cdr3_aa: CASSLTPNTDTQYF
cdr3_nt: TGTGCCAGCAGCTTAACGCCAAACACAGATACGCAGTATTTT
j_call: TRBJ2-3
v_call: TRBV7-7
clone_size: NA
d_call: NA

cdr3_aa: CASSTPGLGNTGELFF
cdr3_nt: TGTGCCAGCAGTACCCCGGGACTTGGGAACACCGGGGAGCTGTTTTTT
j_call: TRBJ2-2
v_call: TRBV2
clone_size: NA
d_call: NA

cdr3_aa: CASSAPTGTGNYGYTF
cdr3_nt: TGTGCCAGCAGCGCGCCCACCGGGACAGGGAACTATGGCTACACCTTC
j_call: TRBJ1-2
v_call: TRBV7-2
clone_size: once
d_call: TRBD1

cdr3_aa: CASSPGGTGKYGYTF
cdr3_nt: TGTGCCAGCAGCCCGGGAGGGACAGGGAAGTATGGCTACACCTTC
j_call: TRBJ1-2
v_call: TRBV2
clone_size: NA
d_call: TRBD1

cdr3_aa: CAISREARVFSHDEQFF
cdr3_nt: TGCGCCATCAGCCGGGAGGCGCGAGTGTTCTCACACGATGAGCAGTTCTTC
j_call: TRBJ2-1
v_call: TRBV5-1
clone_size: NA
d_call: TRBD2

cdr3_aa: CASSFGSGPLNEQFF
cdr3_nt: TGTGCCAGCAGCTTCGGTAGCGGACCCCTAAATGAGCAGTTCTTC
j_call: TRBJ2-1
v_call: TRBV5-5
clone_size: NA
d_call: NA

cdr3_aa: CASRGQGTPPLHF
cdr3_nt: TGTGCCAGCCGGGGACAGGGGACTCCACCCCTCCACTTT
j_call: TRBJ1-6
v_call: TRBV28
clone_size: few
d_call: TRBD1

cdr3_aa: CSASGGGNQPQHF
cdr3_nt: TGCAGTGCTAGTGGAGGGGGCAATCAGCCCCAGCATTTT
j_call: TRBJ1-5
v_call: TRBV20-1
clone_size: NA
d_call: NA